This entry lists 17 T cell receptor beta chains sequenced from one sample in a study of T-cell memory formation after mild COVID-19. TCRdb reprocessed the 5' RACE reads with MiXCR, giving one entry per CDR3 protein. The sample has 300,000 to 400,000 distinct CDR3 sequences; over 25% are singletons. Sequenced sample: PBMCs or a T cell subset sorted from them (not recorded which). The receptor source for this set is an adult woman who had mild COVID-19 (a few samples of this study predate the infection). Cell type and time point are not known.

This clonotype showed up just a few times. The J gene is TRBJ2-5, the V gene TRBV5-6; no reliable D call. The V end was cut by 0 bases, the J end by 1 base, with 4 bases between. Germline V gives CDR1 SGHDT, CDR2 YYEEEE. This CDR3 has 13 amino acids. CDR3 DNA: TGTGCCAGCAGCTTGGGGTTCCAAGAGACCCAGTACTTC. Translating it yields CASSLGFQETQYF.

This clonotype came up many times. V gene TRBV27 combines with J gene TRBJ2-4; D perhaps matches TRBD2 (6 bases). The germline V gene has CDR1 MNHEY and CDR2 SMNVEV (reference sequence). V was shortened by 5 bases and J by 0 bases, with 11 bases between the two germline ends. The CDR3 has 15 amino acids. CDR3 coding DNA: TGTGCCAGCAGTCGAAAGGGACTAGCCAAAAACATTCAGTACTTC. Its protein product is CASSRKGLAKNIQYF.

The V gene is TRBV3-1, the J gene TRBJ2-4; 8 nucleotides match TRBD1. This CDR3 comprises 13 residues. The V gene's germline CDR1 is LGHDT and CDR2 YNNKEL (reference sequence). V dropped 2 bases and J dropped 13; count of bases not matched to a gene: 7. In nucleotides, the CDR3 is TGTGCCAGCAGCCAACAACGGACAGGGTTACAGTACTTC. It is translated as CASSQQRTGLQYF.

This chain uses TRBV20-1 with TRBJ1-1, with a weak D call TRBD1 (5 bases). V was pared by 3 bases and J by 0 bases, with 17 bases between. This CDR3 has 16 residues. CDR1 and CDR2 from the germline V gene are DFQATT and SNEGSKA (reference sequence). CDR3 nucleotides: TGCAGTGCTAGCCATACCAGGAGGGGAATGAACACTGAAGCTTTCTTT. Its translation: CSASHTRRGMNTEAFF.

The V gene is TRBV12-3 or TRBV12-4, the J gene TRBJ2-3, with TRBD2 identical over 7 bases. The CDR3 length is 15 residues. The trim removed 1 base at V and 4 bases at J, leaving 5 bases unmatched. CDR3: CASSLGLASPDTQYF. In DNA form, the CDR3 reads TGTGCCAGCAGTTTAGGACTAGCAAGCCCAGATACGCAGTATTTT.

This sequence joins TRBV7-2 and TRBJ2-3; 10 bases align to TRBD2. The germline CDR1 and CDR2 sequences are SGHTA and FQGNSA. This CDR3 has 16 amino acids. J was trimmed by 2 bases and V by 6 bases; bases with no gene match: 8. The CDR3 sequence is CASRNSGGNPTDTQYF. Here the CDR3 DNA reads TGTGCCAGCAGGAATAGCGGGGGGAATCCCACAGATACGCAGTATTTT.

This clonotype was detected a few times. This chain links TRBV7-8 with TRBJ2-1; a weak D match, TRBD2 (5 bases). The V gene's germline CDR1 is SGHVS and CDR2 FQNEAQ. V lost 4 bases, J lost 2 bases, and 12 bases lay in between. The CDR3 length is 15 residues. The CDR3 loop is CASSWRRNTYNEQFF. In DNA form, the CDR3 reads TGTGCCAGCAGCTGGAGGCGGAATACCTACAATGAGCAGTTCTTC.

The gene calls are TRBV27 and TRBJ1-2, with D possibly being TRBD1 (6 bases). This CDR3 comprises 16 residues. Per the germline V gene, CDR1 is MNHEY and CDR2 is SMNVEV (reference sequence). V dropped 5 bases and J dropped 0 bases, with 16 bases sitting between them. The CDR3 nucleotides are TGTGCCAGCAGTCCTATCGACAGGTTAGCTAACTATGGCTACACCTTC. Translation: CASSPIDRLANYGYTF.

There are a few counts of this clonotype. The genes are TRBV4-1 and TRBJ2-2, with 7 bases that match TRBD2. V shed 1 base and J 6 bases; nucleotides not matched to a gene: 8. Germline lookup yields CDR1 MGHRA and CDR2 YSYEKL. This CDR3 spans 16 amino acids. The DNA for the CDR3 is TGCGCCAGCAGCCAAGCCGCCGCTAGCGGAGCCGGGGAGCTGTTTTTT. Protein product: CASSQAAASGAGELFF.

A few counts support this clonotype. This chain links TRBV6-5 with TRBJ2-5; 10 bases match TRBD1. The CDR3 totals 15 residues. Germline trimming cut 2 bases from V and 5 bases from J; bases unmatched to any gene: 5. Per germline, CDR1 MNHEY and CDR2 SVGAGI. The DNA for the CDR3 is TGTGCCAGCAGTTACGCGACAGGGGGCCGGGAGACCCAGTACTTC. As protein: CASSYATGGRETQYF.

This chain joins TRBV18 and TRBJ1-1; D uncertain. The CDR3 runs 17 residues. Trimming cost V 0 bases and J 6 bases, with 20 bases left between them. Germline V CDR1 and CDR2: KGHSH, LQKENI. This CDR3 reads CASSPPGNLVGRSEAFF. As DNA, the CDR3 is TGTGCCAGCTCACCACCGGGGAATTTGGTCGGGCGCTCTGAAGCTTTCTTT. The whole variable domain, filled in from reference TRBV18 and TRBJ1-1, reads NAGVMQNPRHLVRRRGQEARLRCSPMKGHSHVYWYRQLPEEGLKFMVYLQKENIIDESGMPKERFSAEFPKEGPSILRIQQVVRGDSAAYFCASSPPGNLVGRSEAFFGQGTRLTVV.

This clonotype was observed a handful of times. The V and J genes are TRBV11-2 and TRBJ2-5; the match to TRBD2 covers 10 bases. The length of the CDR3 is 14 residues. The V gene end was trimmed by 6 bases and the J gene end by 5 bases; junction bases not matched to a gene: 6. The V gene's germline CDR1 is SGHAT and CDR2 FQNNGV. The CDR3 protein is CASSNLGLAETQYF. CDR3 sequence (DNA): TGTGCCAGCAGTAACCTGGGACTAGCGGAGACCCAGTACTTC.

This clonotype was detected a few times. As DNA, the CDR3 is TGTGCCAGCAGCTTAACCCTACCTAGCTCCTACAATGAGCAGTTCTTC. Protein product: CASSLTLPSSYNEQFF. This chain joins TRBV7-8 and TRBJ2-1; D remains unclear. The CDR3 consists of 16 residues. Germline assignment: CDR1 SGHVS and CDR2 FQNEAQ. Trimming removed 2 bases from V and 0 bases from J, with 11 bases in between.

In this sample, this clonotype turned up many times. DNA of the CDR3: TGTGCCAGCAGCGTCGGACAGGGAAACACCGGGGAGCTGTTTTTT. Protein sequence: CASSVGQGNTGELFF. This rearrangement joins TRBV9 to TRBJ2-2; 8 bases line up with TRBD1. Germline trimming cut 2 bases from V and 2 bases from J; bases unmatched to any gene: 2. This CDR3 is 15 amino acids long. Germline V gene sequence: CDR1 SGDLS, CDR2 YYNGEE.

The rearrangement joins TRBV15 to TRBJ1-2; a possible D gene is TRBD1 (6 bases). The germline CDR1 and CDR2 sequences are LNHNV and YYDKDF (reference sequence). The CDR3 length is 15 residues. Trimming pared 0 bases from V and 4 bases from J, leaving 12 bases between. CDR3 nucleotide sequence: TGTGCCACCAGCAGAGAGGCAGGGGACATCTATGGCTACACCTTC. Protein: CATSREAGDIYGYTF.

This clonotype has a handful of counts. The rearrangement joins TRBV18 to TRBJ2-2, with 8 bases identical to TRBD1. CDR1 and CDR2 from the germline V gene are KGHSH and LQKENI. V was clipped by 3 bases and J by 3 bases; unmatched bases: 6. CDR3 length: 16 amino acids. In DNA form, the CDR3 reads TGTGCCAGCTCACCCGGGACAGGCGGGGACACCGGGGAGCTGTTTTTT. Translating gives CASSPGTGGDTGELFF.

This clonotype came up a few times. The chain recombines TRBV7-9 with TRBJ1-6; tentatively, D is TRBD1 (5 bases). CDR1 SEHNR and CDR2 FQNEAQ come from the germline V gene (reference sequence). There are 17 residues in the CDR3. V dropped 3 bases and J dropped 7 bases, with 19 bases sitting between them. CDR3 residues: CASSLGQDIGKNSPLHF. The CDR3 DNA sequence: TGTGCCAGCAGCTTGGGGCAAGACATCGGCAAGAATTCACCCCTCCACTTT.